The rows below give T cell receptor beta chains drawn from one sample of a study of cytomegalovirus exposure and HLA in healthy donors. Profiling relied on immunoSEQ multiplex PCR, and the TCRdb table lists in-frame clones only, not all of them. The sample shows some 130,000 clones, around three quarters of them seen only once. Sequencing was done on a sample of PBMCs. These TCRs come from an older woman in good health and CMV-seropositive. CDR3s include the opening cysteine and the closing phenylalanine or tryptophan. The order of the fields is V gene, D gene, clone size, J gene, CDR3 DNA, CDR3 protein. The D gene is left open where the match is weak. Clone size is stated in some rows and not others, as once, few, many or a class when expanded.

V: TRBV2; D: NA; size: NA; J: TRBJ1-1; DNA: TGTGCCAGCAGTTCCGACAGAAACACTGAAGCTTTCTTT; CDR3: CASSSDRNTEAFF
V: TRBV15; D: NA; size: few; J: TRBJ1-5; DNA: TGTGCCACCAGCAGAGGCTTGGACAGAAGCAATCAGCCCCAGCATTTT; CDR3: CATSRGLDRSNQPQHF
V: TRBV18; D: TRBD1; size: NA; J: TRBJ1-5; DNA: TGTGCCAGCTCACTCGGGACAGGCTCAGGTCAGCCCCAGCATTTT; CDR3: CASSLGTGSGQPQHF
V: TRBV4-1; D: NA; size: once; J: TRBJ1-2; DNA: TGCGCCAGCAGCCAAGTGGGGCAGCACTATGGCTACACCTTC; CDR3: CASSQVGQHYGYTF
V: TRBV7-7; D: TRBD1; size: NA; J: TRBJ2-7; DNA: TGTGCTAGCAGCCCAGGGGGCGCCTCCTACGAGCAGTACTTC; CDR3: CASSPGGASYEQYF
V: TRBV28; D: TRBD1; size: NA; J: TRBJ1-2; DNA: TGTGCCAGCAGACCCGGGACAGCTGGCTATGGCTACACCTTC; CDR3: CASRPGTAGYGYTF
V: TRBV25-1; D: NA; size: once; J: TRBJ1-1; DNA: TGTGCCAGCAGTGAATACGGGATGAACACTGAAGCTTTCTTT; CDR3: CASSEYGMNTEAFF
V: TRBV5-1; D: TRBD1; size: few; J: TRBJ1-1; DNA: TGCGCCAGCAGCCCACAGGGGGCCACTGAAGCTTTCTTT; CDR3: CASSPQGATEAFF
V: TRBV6-1; D: NA; size: NA; J: TRBJ1-1; DNA: TGTGCCAGCACGTCGTTACGGGACATTGCGACTTTCTTT; CDR3: CASTSLRDIATFF
V: TRBV28; D: NA; size: few; J: TRBJ1-5; DNA: TGTGCCAGCAGTTTCCGGCAGCCCCAGCATTTT; CDR3: CASSFRQPQHF
V: TRBV5-4; D: TRBD1; size: once; J: TRBJ1-1; DNA: TGTGCCAGCAGCTCGGGACAGGGGGACACTGAAGCTTTCTTT; CDR3: CASSSGQGDTEAFF
V: TRBV6-1; D: NA; size: few; J: TRBJ1-2; DNA: TGTGCCAGCACCCGAGGCAGCCGAGACTCCTATGGCTACACCTTC; CDR3: CASTRGSRDSYGYTF
V: TRBV7-9; D: NA; size: NA; J: TRBJ2-2; DNA: TGTGCCAGCAACGTCGGCCAGGGCAGAACCGGGGAGCTGTTTTTT; CDR3: CASNVGQGRTGELFF
V: TRBV28; D: TRBD1; size: NA; J: TRBJ1-3; DNA: TGTGCCAGCAGTCTGGGGACAGCCTCTGGAAACACCATATATTTT; CDR3: CASSLGTASGNTIYF
V: TRBV6-1; D: NA; size: NA; J: TRBJ2-6; DNA: TGTGCCAGCGCAGGGGACTCTGGGGCCAACGTCCTGACTTTC; CDR3: CASAGDSGANVLTF
V: TRBV28; D: TRBD1; size: NA; J: TRBJ1-2; DNA: TGTGCCAGCAGTCGGAACAGGGGGGGCTACACCTTC; CDR3: CASSRNRGGYTF
V: TRBV6-1; D: TRBD2; size: NA; J: TRBJ2-1; DNA: TGTGCCAGCCAAACTAGCGTGGGCTCCTACAATGAGCAGTTCTTC; CDR3: CASQTSVGSYNEQFF
V: TRBV7-8; D: NA; size: NA; J: TRBJ1-5; DNA: TGTGCCAGCAGCTTAAGAGTTAGTCAGCCCCAGCATTTT; CDR3: CASSLRVSQPQHF
V: TRBV7-9; D: NA; size: NA; J: TRBJ2-3; DNA: TGTGCCAGCAGCCAAGGGGCCCTCCACACAGATACGCAGTATTTT; CDR3: CASSQGALHTDTQYF
V: TRBV5-1; D: TRBD1; size: NA; J: TRBJ2-2; DNA: TGCGCCAGCAGGGGGACAGGGGGACTAAACACCGGGGAGCTGTTTTTT; CDR3: CASRGTGGLNTGELFF
V: TRBV7-9; D: NA; size: NA; J: TRBJ2-2; DNA: TGTGCCAGCAGCGTCGCCGGTGGAGGGGAGTCCGGGGAGCTGTTTTTT; CDR3: CASSVAGGGESGELFF
V: TRBV14; D: TRBD2; size: once; J: TRBJ2-7; DNA: TGTGCCAGCAGTCTCGCGGGAGTCACCTACGAGCAGTACTTC; CDR3: CASSLAGVTYEQYF
V: TRBV5-6; D: TRBD2; size: NA; J: TRBJ2-3; DNA: TGTGCCAGCAGCTTGGTAACACTAGCGGGCACAGATACGCAGTATTTT; CDR3: CASSLVTLAGTDTQYF
V: TRBV4-1; D: NA; size: few; J: TRBJ1-5; DNA: TGCGCCAGCAGTCAAGGTATCCGGGATCAGCCCCAGCATTTT; CDR3: CASSQGIRDQPQHF
V: TRBV28; D: NA; size: NA; J: TRBJ1-2; DNA: TGTGCCAGCAGTTTAACACAGAACTATGGCTACACCTTC; CDR3: CASSLTQNYGYTF
V: TRBV29-1; D: TRBD1; size: NA; J: TRBJ2-7; DNA: TGCAGCGTTCCACAGGGGAACGAGCAGTACTTC; CDR3: CSVPQGNEQYF
V: TRBV7-2; D: NA; size: NA; J: TRBJ2-1; DNA: TGTGCCAGCAGCTTAGTCGGCGGGACCCACAATGAGCAGTTCTTC; CDR3: CASSLVGGTHNEQFF
V: TRBV2; D: TRBD1; size: NA; J: TRBJ2-7; DNA: TGTGCCAGCAGTGGCACAGGGGGTGAGCAGTACTTC; CDR3: CASSGTGGEQYF
V: TRBV5-5; D: TRBD1; size: NA; J: TRBJ2-1; DNA: TGTGCCAGCAGCTTGGAGGGGGACAGCCCATCCTACAATGAGCAGTTCTTC; CDR3: CASSLEGDSPSYNEQFF
V: TRBV5-6; D: NA; size: few; J: TRBJ2-3; DNA: TGTGCCAGCAGCGCCCAGGGAAGCGCTCACACAGATACGCAGTATTTT; CDR3: CASSAQGSAHTDTQYF
V: TRBV7-8; D: TRBD2; size: NA; J: TRBJ2-4; DNA: TGTGCCAGCAGCTTTCGACTAGCGGGAGATGGCATTCAGTACTTC; CDR3: CASSFRLAGDGIQYF
V: TRBV6-5; D: NA; size: NA; J: TRBJ1-2; DNA: TGTGCCAGCAGTTACTTAGGGGAGGACTATGGCTACACCTTC; CDR3: CASSYLGEDYGYTF
V: TRBV28; D: TRBD1; size: NA; J: TRBJ2-3; DNA: TGTGCCAGCAATCCGGGACAGGGGCCTAGCACAGATACGCAGTATTTT; CDR3: CASNPGQGPSTDTQYF
V: TRBV5-1; D: TRBD1; size: NA; J: TRBJ1-1; DNA: TGCGCCAGCAGCACACAGGGGGCCCCGAACACTGAAGCTTTCTTT; CDR3: CASSTQGAPNTEAFF
V: TRBV7-8; D: NA; size: NA; J: TRBJ1-2; DNA: TGTGCCAGCAGCTCCAAAAACCCAGAAGACAGGCTGCCAGCCTTC; CDR3: CASSSKNPEDRLPAF
V: TRBV6-1; D: NA; size: NA; J: TRBJ2-1; DNA: TGTGTCCACTCGCATTCGAAGCCCAATGAGCAGTTCTTC; CDR3: CVHSHSKPNEQFF
V: TRBV6-5; D: NA; size: few; J: TRBJ1-1; DNA: TGTGCCAGCAGTTACGAGGACAGGAACACTGAAGCTTTCTTT; CDR3: CASSYEDRNTEAFF
V: TRBV11-1; D: NA; size: NA; J: TRBJ2-7; DNA: TGTGCCAGCAGCGTCTCCAGGGGTGGAGGCGAGCAGTACTTC; CDR3: CASSVSRGGGEQYF
V: TRBV19; D: TRBD2; size: few; J: TRBJ2-2; DNA: TGTGCCAGTAGGCCGGGACTAGCGAGGACCGGGGAGCTGTTTTTT; CDR3: CASRPGLARTGELFF
V: TRBV6-1; D: TRBD1; size: NA; J: TRBJ2-3; DNA: TGTGCCAGCATTAAGACAGGGGGGACAGATACGCAGTATTTT; CDR3: CASIKTGGTDTQYF
V: TRBV9; D: TRBD2; size: NA; J: TRBJ2-3; DNA: TGTGCCAGCAGCGTAGAGGGACTAGCGGGAACCACAGATACGCAGTATTTT; CDR3: CASSVEGLAGTTDTQYF
V: TRBV5-4; D: TRBD1; size: once; J: TRBJ1-1; DNA: TGTGCCAGCAGCACTGATACAGGGGTGGGCACTGAAGCTTTCTTT; CDR3: CASSTDTGVGTEAFF
V: TRBV28; D: NA; size: NA; J: TRBJ1-1; DNA: TGTGCCAGCAGTCCCTCGGGTGGCGGTTTGATGAACACTGAAGCTTTCTTT; CDR3: CASSPSGGGLMNTEAFF
V: TRBV9; D: NA; size: NA; J: TRBJ1-1; DNA: TGTGCCAGCAGCCAGCGCAGGGCGGACACTGAAGCTTTCTTT; CDR3: CASSQRRADTEAFF
V: TRBV11-3; D: TRBD1; size: few; J: TRBJ1-1; DNA: TGTGCCAGCAGCTCCGGGACAGTATCTGAAGCTTTCTTT; CDR3: CASSSGTVSEAFF
V: TRBV6-5; D: NA; size: NA; J: TRBJ2-7; DNA: TGTGCCAGCAGTGAACTCTACGAGCAGTACTTC; CDR3: CASSELYEQYF
V: TRBV5-6; D: NA; size: NA; J: TRBJ2-7; DNA: TGTGCCAGCAGCTTGCTTCGGTCCGAGCAGTACTTC; CDR3: CASSLLRSEQYF
V: TRBV7-8; D: TRBD1; size: few; J: TRBJ2-7; DNA: TGTGCCAGCAGCTCATGGGGGACAGGGTCCGGAGAGCAGTACTTC; CDR3: CASSSWGTGSGEQYF
V: TRBV19; D: TRBD2; size: NA; J: TRBJ2-1; DNA: TGTGCCAGTACCCCTAGCGGGAACTACAATGAGCAGTTCTTC; CDR3: CASTPSGNYNEQFF
V: TRBV14; D: NA; size: NA; J: TRBJ1-2; DNA: TGTGCCAGCAGCCAGACAGAGAGTGGCTACACCTTC; CDR3: CASSQTESGYTF
V: TRBV9; D: TRBD1; size: NA; J: TRBJ2-6; DNA: TGTGCCAGCAGCGACCCTACAGGGGCTGGGGCCAACGTCCTGACTTTC; CDR3: CASSDPTGAGANVLTF
V: TRBV4-2; D: TRBD1; size: NA; J: TRBJ2-7; DNA: TGTGCCAGCAGCCAAGCCGGGACAGGGGCCCTTAACCCCCATTTACACATTTACGAGCAGTACTTC; CDR3: CASSQAGTGALNPHLHIYEQYF
V: TRBV6-8; D: NA; size: NA; J: TRBJ2-7; DNA: TGTGCCAGCAGCCTCGAGGAAAAGCAGTACTTC; CDR3: CASSLEEKQYF
V: TRBV4-1; D: NA; size: NA; J: TRBJ1-2; DNA: TGCGCCAGCAGCCAACAAACAGCTAACTATGGCTACACCTTC; CDR3: CASSQQTANYGYTF
V: TRBV7-8; D: NA; size: NA; J: TRBJ1-2; DNA: TGTGCCAGCAGCTTAGTGACGAGGGATGGCTACACCTTC; CDR3: CASSLVTRDGYTF